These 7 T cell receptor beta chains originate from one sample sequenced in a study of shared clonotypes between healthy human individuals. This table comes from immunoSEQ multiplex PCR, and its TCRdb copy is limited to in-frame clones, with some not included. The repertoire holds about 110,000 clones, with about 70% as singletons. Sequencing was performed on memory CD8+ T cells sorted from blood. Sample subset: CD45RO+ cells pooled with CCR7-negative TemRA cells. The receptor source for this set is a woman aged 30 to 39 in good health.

In nucleotides, the CDR3 is TGTGCCAGCAGTTCAACCGGACTAGCGGGAAACAATGAGCAGTTCTTC. This codes for CASSSTGLAGNNEQFF. The chain carries TRBV28 and TRBJ2-1; the match to TRBD2 covers 12 bases. Trimming at V came to 4 bases and at J to 5 bases, leaving 6 bases not matched to a gene. Germline loops: CDR1 MDHEN, CDR2 SYDVKM. This CDR3 region has 16 residues.

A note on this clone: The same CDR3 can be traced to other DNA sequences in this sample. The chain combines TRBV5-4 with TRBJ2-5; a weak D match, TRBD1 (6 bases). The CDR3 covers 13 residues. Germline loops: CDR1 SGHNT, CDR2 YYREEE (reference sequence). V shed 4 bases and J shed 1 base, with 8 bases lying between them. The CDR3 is CASSLQGQETQYF. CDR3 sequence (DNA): TGTGCCAGCAGCCTACAGGGCCAAGAGACCCAGTACTTC.

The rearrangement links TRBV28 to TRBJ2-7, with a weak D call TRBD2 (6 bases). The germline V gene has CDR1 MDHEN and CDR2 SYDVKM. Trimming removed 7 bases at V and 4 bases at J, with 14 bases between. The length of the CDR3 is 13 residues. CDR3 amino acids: CASTKTSPYEQYF. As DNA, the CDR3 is TGTGCCAGCACCAAGACTAGTCCGTACGAGCAGTACTTC.

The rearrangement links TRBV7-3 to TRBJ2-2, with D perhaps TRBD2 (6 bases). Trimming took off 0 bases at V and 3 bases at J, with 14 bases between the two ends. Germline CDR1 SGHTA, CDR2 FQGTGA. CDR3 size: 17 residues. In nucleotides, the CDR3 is TGTGCCAGCAGCTTAACTCCCGGGAGTGGGTACACCGGGGAGCTGTTTTTT. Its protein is CASSLTPGSGYTGELFF.

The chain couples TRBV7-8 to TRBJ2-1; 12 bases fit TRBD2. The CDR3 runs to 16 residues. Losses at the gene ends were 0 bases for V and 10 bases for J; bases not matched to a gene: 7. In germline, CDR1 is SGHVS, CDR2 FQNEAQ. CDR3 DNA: TGTGCCAGCAGCTTAGCTACTTATGGGACTAGCGGGGAGCAGTTCTTC. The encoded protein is CASSLATYGTSGEQFF.

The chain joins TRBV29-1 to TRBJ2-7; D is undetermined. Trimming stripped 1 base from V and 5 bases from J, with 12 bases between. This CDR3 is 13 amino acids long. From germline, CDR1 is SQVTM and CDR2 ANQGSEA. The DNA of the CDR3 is TGCAGCGTTGAAGTGGGGATCGGCAACGAGCAGTACTTC. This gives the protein CSVEVGIGNEQYF.

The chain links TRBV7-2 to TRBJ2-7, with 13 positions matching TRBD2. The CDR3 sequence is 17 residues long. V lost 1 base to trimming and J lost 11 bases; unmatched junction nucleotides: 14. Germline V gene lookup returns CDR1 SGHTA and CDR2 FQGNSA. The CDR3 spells CASSLGGTSGKKVRKYF. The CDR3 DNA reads TGTGCCAGCAGCTTAGGAGGGACTAGCGGGAAGAAGGTGCGGAAGTACTTC.